This T cell receptor (beta chain) was sequenced for a study of cytomegalovirus exposure and HLA in healthy donors. Primers: 60 Vbeta forward and 13 Jbeta reverse. Using immunoSEQ multiplex PCR, the repertoire was profiled, and TCRdb retains in-frame clones only, with some absent. This table has over 60,000 clones, around 76% appearing once. Trimming took 8 bases from V and 7 from J, leaving 9 bases between them. CDR1 and CDR2 from the germline V gene are MNHEY and SVGAGI. The CDR3 consists of 12 residues. This sequence was found in a man younger than 30 in good health and CMV-seronegative. V is TRBV6-5 and J is TRBJ1-6, with D perhaps TRBD1 (6 bases). The sequenced sample was PBMCs. The CDR3: CASGRGNSPLHF. The CDR3 DNA reads TGTGCCAGCGGAAGGGGGAATTCACCCCTCCACTTT.